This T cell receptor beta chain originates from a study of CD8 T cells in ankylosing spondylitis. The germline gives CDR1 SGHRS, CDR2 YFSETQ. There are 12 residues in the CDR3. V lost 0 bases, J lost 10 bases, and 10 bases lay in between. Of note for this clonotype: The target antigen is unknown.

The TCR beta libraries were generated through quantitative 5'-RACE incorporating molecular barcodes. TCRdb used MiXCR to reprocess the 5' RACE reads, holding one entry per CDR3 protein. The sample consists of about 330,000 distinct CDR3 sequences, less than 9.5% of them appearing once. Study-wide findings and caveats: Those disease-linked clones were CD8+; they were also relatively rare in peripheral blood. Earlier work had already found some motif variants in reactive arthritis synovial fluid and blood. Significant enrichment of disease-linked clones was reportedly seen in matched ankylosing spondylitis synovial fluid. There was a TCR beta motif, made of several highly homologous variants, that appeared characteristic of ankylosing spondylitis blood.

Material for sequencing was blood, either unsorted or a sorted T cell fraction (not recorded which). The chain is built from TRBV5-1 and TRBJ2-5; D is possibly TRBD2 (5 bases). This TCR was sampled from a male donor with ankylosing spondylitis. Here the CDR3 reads CASSLASEGQYF. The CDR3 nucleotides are TGCGCCAGCAGCTTGGCCTCCGAGGGCCAGTACTTC.